A selection of T cell receptor beta chains follows, all from one sample in a study of Tregs in tolerant kidney transplant recipients. Generated by immunoSEQ multiplex PCR, the TCRdb table keeps only in-frame clones and is missing some. The sample has around 63,000 clones; 70% to 90% are singletons. This material consisted of Tregs from blood, taken before the transplant. The receptors here all came from a human donor who received a combined kidney and bone marrow transplant. CDR3s include the opening cysteine and the closing phenylalanine or tryptophan. The D gene is left open where the match is weak. Only part of the rows carry a size: once, few, many, or a class if the clone is expanded.

TRBV6-5,NA,TRBJ1-6,NA,CASSYKSSYNSPLHF,TGTGCCAGCAGTTATAAGAGCTCCTATAATTCACCCCTCCACTTT
TRBV7-9,TRBD2,TRBJ2-7,NA,CASSSGLAGGYRGEQYF,TGTGCCAGCAGCTCGGGACTAGCGGGAGGGTATCGTGGCGAGCAGTACTTC
TRBV5-4,NA,TRBJ2-3,NA,CASSPETRSSAYF,TGTGCCAGCAGCCCCGAGACCCGATCCTCGGCGTATTTT
TRBV15,NA,TRBJ1-2,NA,CATSRDLAGVYGYTF,TGTGCCACCAGCAGAGATCTCGCAGGCGTTTATGGCTACACCTTC
TRBV5-6,NA,TRBJ2-5,NA,CASSLAGETQYF,TGTGCCAGCAGCTTGGCCGGAGAGACCCAGTACTTC
TRBV30,NA,TRBJ2-1,once,CAWSGGRRARTYNEQFF,TGTGCCTGGAGTGGGGGGCGCCGCGCCAGGACCTACAATGAGCAGTTCTTC
TRBV5-1,NA,TRBJ2-7,NA,CASSLLPSYEQYF,TGCGCCAGCAGCTTGCTTCCGTCCTACGAGCAGTACTTC
TRBV28,NA,TRBJ1-2,NA,CASMGTVYGYTF,TGTGCCAGCATGGGAACAGTTTATGGCTACACCTTC
TRBV7-9,TRBD1,TRBJ2-3,NA,CASSPGTGTDTQYF,TGTGCCAGCAGCCCCGGGACAGGCACAGATACGCAGTATTTT
TRBV5-5,TRBD1,TRBJ1-1,NA,CASSFQGASTEAFF,TGTGCCAGCAGCTTCCAGGGGGCTAGCACTGAAGCTTTCTTT
TRBV7-2,TRBD2,TRBJ2-1,NA,CASSLGLADYNEQFF,TGTGCCAGCAGCTTAGGACTAGCGGACTACAATGAGCAGTTCTTC
TRBV2,TRBD2,TRBJ2-7,NA,CASSEKRGGDEQYF,TGTGCCAGCAGTGAGAAGCGGGGGGGCGACGAGCAGTACTTC
TRBV29-1,NA,TRBJ2-5,NA,CSVLRTYQETQYF,TGCAGCGTTCTTAGAACGTACCAAGAGACCCAGTACTTC
TRBV27,NA,TRBJ1-2,NA,CASSLKVGGANYGYTF,TGTGCCAGCAGTTTGAAGGTTGGGGGAGCTAACTATGGCTACACCTTC
TRBV5-1,NA,TRBJ2-7,NA,CASREDSGLDEQYF,TGCGCCAGCAGGGAGGACTCGGGCCTGGACGAGCAGTACTTC
TRBV27,NA,TRBJ1-4,NA,CASSLFAGPGRGNEKLFF,TGTGCCAGCAGTTTATTCGCCGGTCCGGGGCGGGGTAATGAAAAACTGTTTTTT
TRBV7-9,TRBD1,TRBJ1-1,once,CASLRAGGNTEAFF,TGTGCCAGCTTACGGGCAGGGGGTAACACTGAAGCTTTCTTT
TRBV11-2,NA,TRBJ2-1,NA,CASSNHRDSHGNEQFF,TGTGCCAGCAGCAATCACCGGGACTCACACGGCAATGAGCAGTTCTTC
TRBV30,TRBD1,TRBJ1-2,NA,CARGQGGAFYGYTF,TGTGCCAGGGGACAGGGTGGGGCGTTCTATGGCTACACCTTC
TRBV6-5,NA,TRBJ2-1,NA,CASSLRVGEQFF,TGTGCCAGCAGCCTCAGGGTGGGGGAGCAGTTCTTC
TRBV9,NA,TRBJ2-5,NA,CASSETTIETQYF,TGTGCCAGCAGCGAAACGACTATAGAGACCCAGTACTTC
TRBV5-1,NA,TRBJ2-2,NA,CASSLNTGELFF,TGCGCCAGCAGCTTAAACACCGGGGAGCTGTTTTTT
TRBV2,NA,TRBJ2-5,NA,CASSEELRGETQYF,TGTGCCAGCAGTGAAGAGCTCCGAGGCGAGACCCAGTACTTC
TRBV5-6,NA,TRBJ1-1,NA,CASSLSPLYNTEAFF,TGTGCCAGCAGCTTGAGCCCACTGTACAACACTGAAGCTTTCTTT
TRBV18,NA,TRBJ2-5,NA,CASSPGAGQGETQYF,TGTGCCAGCTCACCAGGAGCGGGGCAGGGGGAGACCCAGTACTTC
TRBV27,NA,TRBJ1-3,NA,CASSPVIGEETIYF,TGTGCCAGCAGTCCCGTGATCGGGGAGGAGACCATATATTTT
TRBV7-6,NA,TRBJ1-1,NA,CASSLGSNTEAFF,TGTGCCAGCAGCTTAGGATCTAACACTGAAGCTTTCTTT
TRBV6-1,NA,TRBJ2-7,NA,CATSHSYEQYF,TGTGCCACCTCCCACTCCTACGAGCAGTACTTC
TRBV28,NA,TRBJ2-2,NA,CASQGRPGELFF,TGTGCCAGCCAGGGGCGACCCGGGGAGCTGTTTTTT
TRBV10-3,TRBD1,TRBJ2-7,NA,CAISGGAGGHYEQYF,TGTGCCATCAGTGGAGGGGCAGGGGGCCACTACGAGCAGTACTTC
TRBV7-7,NA,TRBJ2-7,NA,CASSLAPGAAEQYF,TGTGCCAGCAGCTTAGCCCCGGGGGCGGCCGAGCAGTACTTC
TRBV27,NA,TRBJ1-5,NA,CASSLDGRSNQPQHF,TGTGCCAGCAGTTTGGATGGCCGTAGCAATCAGCCCCAGCATTTT
TRBV30,TRBD2,TRBJ2-1,NA,CAWSVLAGGNEQFF,TGTGCCTGGAGTGTTCTAGCGGGAGGGAATGAGCAGTTCTTC
TRBV2,TRBD1,TRBJ1-1,once,CASTMDRDTEAFF,TGTGCCAGCACTATGGACAGGGACACTGAAGCTTTCTTT
TRBV6-5,NA,TRBJ2-1,NA,CASRRGDTYNEQFF,TGTGCCAGCAGAAGGGGGGACACCTACAATGAGCAGTTCTTC
TRBV7-9,NA,TRBJ2-5,NA,CASSQDGPQETQYF,TGTGCCAGCAGCCAGGACGGACCGCAAGAGACCCAGTACTTC
TRBV5-1,NA,TRBJ1-1,NA,CASSLRADTEAFF,TGCGCCAGCAGCTTGAGGGCGGACACTGAAGCTTTCTTT
TRBV7-6,NA,TRBJ2-1,NA,CASSSQLVAGGNEQFF,TGTGCCAGCAGCTCCCAACTTGTCGCAGGCGGCAATGAGCAGTTCTTC
TRBV27,TRBD2,TRBJ2-1,NA,CASSSWEGSGQFF,TGTGCCAGCAGTTCTTGGGAGGGTAGCGGCCAGTTCTTC